A single sample is the source of the 5 T cell receptor beta chains below, sequenced in a study of T cell responses to AZD1222 COVID-19 vaccine. The assay was immunoSEQ multiplex PCR, and TCRdb's table has in-frame clones only and misses some. The table lists 150,000 to 200,000 clones, approximately 93% of them singletons. Here the sequenced sample was peripheral blood, taken on day 0 of AZD1222 vaccination. The receptors here all came from an adult in good health.

J is TRBJ1-5 and V is TRBV4-1, with TRBD1 as a possible D gene (6 bases). The CDR3 sequence is 12 residues long. V was clipped by 3 bases and J by 7 bases, with 7 bases between them. Germline V lookup: CDR1 MGHRA, CDR2 YSYEKL. The CDR3 here is CASSQGAQPQHF. CDR3 coding DNA: TGCGCCAGCAGCCAGGGGGCCCAGCCCCAGCATTTT.

CDR3 coding DNA: TGCGCCAGCAGCTTGGTTGCAGGGCGTAGGTCCTGGAATGAGCAGTTCTTC. This sequence encodes CASSLVAGRRSWNEQFF. The chain couples TRBV5-1 to TRBJ2-1; tentatively, D is TRBD1 (5 bases). The CDR3 sequence is 17 residues long. CDR1 is SGHRS, CDR2 YFSETQ, per germline. The ends were cut back, 0 bases at V and 7 bases at J, with 20 bases in the middle. Filled out from reference TRBV5-1 and TRBJ2-1, the complete variable domain reads KAGVTQTPRYLIKTRGQQVTLSCSPISGHRSVSWYQQTPGQGLQFLFEYFSETQRNKGNFPGRFSGRQFSNSRSEMNVSTLELGDSALYLCASSLVAGRRSWNEQFFGPGTRLTVL.

The J gene is TRBJ2-6, the V gene TRBV3-1 (or the pseudogene TRBV3-2), with no clear D. The germline gives CDR1 LGHDT, CDR2 YNNKEL (reference sequence). The length of the CDR3 is 14 residues. Trimming stripped 0 bases from V and 4 bases from J, with 4 bases between. The CDR3 sequence: CASSQETGANVLTF. The DNA of the CDR3 is TGTGCCAGCAGCCAAGAAACAGGGGCCAACGTCCTGACTTTC.

The rearrangement links TRBV28 to TRBJ2-4; 7 nucleotides agree with TRBD1. This CDR3 has 15 residues. Germline CDR1 MDHEN, CDR2 SYDVKM. Trimming cost V 5 bases and J 0 bases; bases outside gene matches: 4. CDR3 protein: CASSGTGVAKNIQYF. CDR3 nucleotide sequence: TGTGCCAGCAGTGGAACAGGGGTAGCCAAAAACATTCAGTACTTC.

V usage is TRBV18 and J usage is TRBJ2-3, with 11 bases matching TRBD1. The CDR3 contains 17 residues. Unmatched junction bases numbered 7, after V lost 1 base and J lost 4 bases. Germline CDR1 and CDR2: KGHSH and LQKENI. CDR3 loop: CASSPRGQGVFSDTQYF. The CDR3 nucleotides read TGTGCCAGCTCACCACGGGGACAGGGGGTATTTTCAGATACGCAGTATTTT.